The 15 T cell receptor beta chains given below trace back to one sample, sequenced in a study of shared clonotypes between healthy human individuals. TCRdb's copy holds only in-frame clones and misses some; the assay was immunoSEQ multiplex PCR. The data show 2 million to 3 million clones, 93% seen once. The sequenced material came from naive CD4+ T cells from PBMCs. Documented subset: CD45RA+ positively selected. The receptors come from a man between 18 and 35 years old in good health. Some clones in this sample may be carry-over from other donors' samples.

This clone was seen just once. The chain links TRBV27 to TRBJ1-6; maybe TRBD1 (6 bases). With 4 bases removed from V and 7 bases from J, the gap between germline ends came to 17 bases. Germline CDR1 and CDR2: MNHEY and SMNVEV (reference sequence). The CDR3 is made up of 16 amino acids. CDR3 amino acids: CASSSVRGFGNSPLHF. As DNA, the CDR3 is TGTGCCAGCAGTTCCGTCAGGGGTTTTGGGAATTCACCCCTCCACTTT.

This chain joins TRBV4-2 and TRBJ2-5; weak D call: TRBD1 (5 bases). Looked up from germline, CDR1 is LGHNA and CDR2 is YNFKEQ. This CDR3 has 14 residues. V gave up 5 bases and J gave up 1 base, with 11 bases separating them. The CDR3 spells CASSGNRIQETQYF. CDR3 in DNA: TGTGCCAGCAGCGGAAACAGGATCCAAGAGACCCAGTACTTC.

About this clone itself: Other DNA sequences in this sample translate to the same CDR3. The chain couples TRBV5-1 to TRBJ2-3; D is possibly TRBD2 (5 bases). The V end lost 0 bases, the J end lost 2 bases, and 10 bases lay between the germline ends. Looked up from germline, CDR1 is SGHRS and CDR2 is YFSETQ. This CDR3 has 15 amino acids. This CDR3 is CASSLGGGSTDTQYF. CDR3 sequence (DNA): TGCGCCAGCAGCTTGGGTGGAGGTTCCACAGATACGCAGTATTTT.

The chain employs TRBV10-3 and TRBJ1-2; D is possibly TRBD1 (6 bases). CDR3 length: 14 amino acids. CDR1 and CDR2 (germline): ENHRY, SYGVKD. Trimming removed 0 bases at V and 5 bases at J, with 10 bases between. The CDR3 loop reads CAISESQGSYGYTF. The CDR3 region has the DNA TGTGCCATCAGTGAGTCACAGGGATCATATGGCTACACCTTC.

V and J are TRBV10-3 and TRBJ1-4; D possibly corresponds to TRBD1 (6 bases). Trimming left V 11 bases short and J 5 bases short, with 12 bases between. The V gene's germline CDR1 is ENHRY and CDR2 SYGVKD. This CDR3 is 12 amino acids long. This CDR3 is CAAATGNEKLFF. CDR3 sequence (DNA): TGTGCCGCGGCCACAGGGAATGAAAAACTGTTTTTT.

This chain joins TRBV21-1 and TRBJ2-7; TRBD1, the table's D call, lacks a check against the DNA. TRBV21-1 is designated a pseudogene. This CDR3 is 15 amino acids long. CDR3 bases: TGTGCCAGCAGCAATCCTCCAGGGTCCTCCTACGAGCAGTACTTC. The encoded protein is CASSNPPGSSYEQYF.

The chain uses TRBV29-1 and TRBJ1-4; possibly TRBD1 for D (5 bases). Germline-derived CDR1 and CDR2 are SQVTM and ANQGSEA. V was clipped by 6 bases and J by 0 bases, with 11 bases between them. The CDR3 contains 14 residues. CDR3 sequence: CSVTGSATNEKLFF. The CDR3 DNA sequence: TGCAGCGTCACAGGCTCTGCAACTAATGAAAAACTGTTTTTT.

The chain joins TRBV14 to TRBJ1-3, with D possibly being TRBD1 (5 bases). The CDR3 extends over 14 amino acids. V was pared by 4 bases and J by 0 bases, with 7 bases between. CDR1 is SGHDN and CDR2 is FVKESK in the germline V gene. CDR3 nucleotide sequence: TGTGCCAGCAGCCCAGGGCACTCTGGAAACACCATATATTTT. It is translated as CASSPGHSGNTIYF.

This chain joins TRBV19 and TRBJ1-2; the D gene is possibly TRBD1 (5 bases). Germline V CDR1 and CDR2: LNHDA, SQIVND (reference sequence). V lost 7 bases and J 2 bases, leaving 20 bases between the germline ends. CDR3 length equals 16 residues. The DNA of the CDR3 is TGTGCCAGTAAACGGCAGGGTAGGGGTGGCAACTATGGCTACACCTTC. Translating gives CASKRQGRGGNYGYTF.

The rearrangement joins TRBV5-4 to TRBJ2-5; D gene ambiguous. This CDR3 region has 12 residues. Germline V gene data show CDR1 as SGHNT and CDR2 as YYREEE (reference sequence). Trimming cost V 3 bases and J 1 base, with 4 bases left between them. DNA of the CDR3: TGTGCCAGCAGCTACACCCAAGAGACCCAGTACTTC. Amino acids: CASSYTQETQYF.

The V gene is TRBV7-7, the J gene TRBJ2-1, with D possibly matching TRBD2 (6 bases). CDR1 is SSHAT and CDR2 is FNYEAQ in the germline V gene (reference sequence). Trimming shortened V by 3 bases and J by 7 bases, and 10 bases separated the two germline ends. The CDR3 runs 13 residues. CDR3 region: CASSFLGGNEQFF. CDR3 nucleotides: TGTGCCAGCAGCTTTCTCGGAGGGAATGAGCAGTTCTTC.

In the case of this clone: The sample holds other DNA sequences that translate to the same CDR3. This chain links TRBV9 with TRBJ2-1, with D hard to call. Trimming left V 2 bases short and J 0 bases short, with 9 bases between. This CDR3 is 15 amino acids long. Germline values: CDR1 SGDLS, CDR2 YYNGEE. CDR3 protein: CASSVDLGSYNEQFF. The CDR3 nucleotides are TGTGCCAGCAGCGTGGACCTAGGCTCCTACAATGAGCAGTTCTTC.

The V and J genes are TRBV7-2 and TRBJ2-5, with D perhaps TRBD2 (6 bases). Germline V gene lookup returns CDR1 SGHTA and CDR2 FQGNSA. With 5 bases removed from V and 0 bases from J, the gap between germline ends came to 16 bases. This CDR3 region has 16 residues. The CDR3 protein is CASSGGVAGYQETQYF. CDR3 nucleotides: TGTGCCAGCAGCGGAGGGGTCGCGGGGTACCAAGAGACCCAGTACTTC.

The chain combines TRBV5-1 with TRBJ2-5, with D maybe TRBD2 (6 bases). The CDR3 covers 16 residues. The V gene lost 4 bases and the J gene lost 5 bases, with 21 bases spanning the gap. The V gene's germline CDR1 is SGHRS and CDR2 YFSETQ. This CDR3 is CASSLVRSGVGETQYF. CDR3 DNA: TGCGCCAGCAGCCTCGTTCGATCGGGAGTAGGGGAGACCCAGTACTTC.

The chain recombines TRBV28 with TRBJ1-4, with a weak D call TRBD1 (6 bases). Germline CDR1 MDHEN, CDR2 SYDVKM. Trimming removed 7 bases from V and 2 bases from J, with 8 bases in between. The CDR3 is made up of 13 amino acids. CDR3 sequence reads: CASNRATNEKLFF. In DNA, the CDR3 is TGTGCCAGCAACAGGGCGACTAATGAAAAACTGTTTTTT.